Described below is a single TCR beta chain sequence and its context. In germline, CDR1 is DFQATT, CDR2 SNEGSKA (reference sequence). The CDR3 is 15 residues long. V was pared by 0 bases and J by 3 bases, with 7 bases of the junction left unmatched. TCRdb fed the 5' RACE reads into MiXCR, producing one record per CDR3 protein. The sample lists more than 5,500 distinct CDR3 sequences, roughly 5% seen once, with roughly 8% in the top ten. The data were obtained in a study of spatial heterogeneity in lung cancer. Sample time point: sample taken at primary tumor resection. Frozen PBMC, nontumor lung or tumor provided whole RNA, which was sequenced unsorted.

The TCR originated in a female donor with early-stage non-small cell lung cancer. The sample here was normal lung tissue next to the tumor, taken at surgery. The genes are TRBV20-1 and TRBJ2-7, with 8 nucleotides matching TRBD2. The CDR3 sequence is CSARELAGPVYEQYF. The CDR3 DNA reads TGCAGTGCTAGAGAATTAGCGGGACCCGTCTACGAGCAGTACTTC.